These T cell receptor beta chains were read from a single sample in a study of blood T cell repertoires in COVID-19. Sequenced by immunoSEQ multiplex PCR; TCRdb stores in-frame clones only, minus some. There are more than 300,000 clones in the sample; around 87% occur only once, and more than 5% lies in the top ten. Sequencing input: peripheral blood. The receptors were sampled from a woman aged 45-59 years with COVID-19, enrolled during active disease. CDR3s include the opening cysteine and the closing phenylalanine or tryptophan. A D gene is named only where the DNA matches it firmly. Rows may omit the clone size; those that give it use once, few, many or a size class.

j_gene | d_gene | abundance | v_gene | CDR3nt | CDR3aa
TRBJ1-5 | NA | NA | TRBV29-1 | TGCAGCGCCGGATACAGGGAATCAAGCAATCAGCCCCAGCATTTT | CSAGYRESSNQPQHF
TRBJ1-1 | TRBD1 | few | TRBV6-6 | TGTGCCAGCAGAGTGGGACAGGGGGTTCTAAACACTGAAGCTTTCTTT | CASRVGQGVLNTEAFF
TRBJ2-3 | TRBD1 | NA | TRBV7-3 | TGTGCCAGCAGCGCGGACAGGGGGTTAAAAGATACGCAGTATTTT | CASSADRGLKDTQYF
TRBJ1-1 | TRBD1 | NA | TRBV29-1 | TGCAGCGCCAGGGGACAGGGTTTAGAAGCTTTCTTT | CSARGQGLEAFF
TRBJ2-5 | TRBD1 | NA | TRBV11-2 | TGTGCCAGCAGAACCGACACCATACAGGGGGCGTCAAGGGAGACCCAGTACTTC | CASRTDTIQGASRETQYF
TRBJ2-5 | NA | NA | TRBV20-1 | TGCAGTGCCCTACTCAAAGAGACCCAGTACTTC | CSALLKETQYF
TRBJ1-5 | NA | NA | TRBV3-1/TRBV3-2 | TGTGCCAGCAGCCAAGGGGGAGATCAGCCCCAGCATTTT | CASSQGGDQPQHF
TRBJ2-3 | TRBD1 | NA | TRBV30 | TGTGCCTGGGAGGGGGCCTCGACAGATACGCAGTATTTT | CAWEGASTDTQYF
TRBJ2-2 | NA | few | TRBV3-1/TRBV3-2 | TGTGCCAGCAGCCCCCTAGCGAGCCTGAACACCGGGGAGCTGTTTTTT | CASSPLASLNTGELFF
TRBJ1-3 | TRBD1 | NA | TRBV14 | TGTGCCAGCAGCCAAGACAGGGGGCTAACTGGAAACACCATATATTTT | CASSQDRGLTGNTIYF
TRBJ2-3 | NA | NA | TRBV7-9 | TGTGCCAGCAGCTTGCTTGGACACAGCACAGATACGCAGTATTTT | CASSLLGHSTDTQYF
TRBJ2-7 | TRBD1 | NA | TRBV9 | TGTGCCAGCAGCGCCGGGACAGTATACGAGCAGTACTTC | CASSAGTVYEQYF
TRBJ2-7 | TRBD2 | NA | TRBV10-3 | TGTGCCACAGCCCCCTTTTCAGCGGGAGGATACGAGCAGTACTTC | CATAPFSAGGYEQYF
TRBJ2-5 | NA | NA | TRBV5-4 | TGTGCCAGCAGTCCGGGTCACTTCCAAGAGACCCAGTACTTC | CASSPGHFQETQYF
TRBJ2-2 | NA | few | TRBV4-2 | TGTGCCAGCAGCCCAAGTGGCCAGGGTCTTCTGAACACCGGGGAGCTGTTTTTT | CASSPSGQGLLNTGELFF
TRBJ1-3 | NA | once | TRBV7-9 | TGTGCCAGCAGCTTAGGGGTTTCGCCAGGGGACAGAAACACCATATATTTT | CASSLGVSPGDRNTIYF
TRBJ1-3 | TRBD1 | NA | TRBV3-1/TRBV3-2 | TGTGCCAGCAGCCAAGGGTGGACAGGACAAGGAAACACCATATATTTT | CASSQGWTGQGNTIYF
TRBJ2-3 | TRBD2 | NA | TRBV27 | TGTGCCAGCAGTTTCGGGACTAGCGGCACAGATACGCAGTATTTT | CASSFGTSGTDTQYF
TRBJ1-1 | NA | NA | TRBV7-9 | TGTGCCAGCAGCTTCGGACAGAAGAACACTGAAGCTTTCTTT | CASSFGQKNTEAFF
TRBJ2-4 | TRBD1 | NA | TRBV6-5 | TGTGCCAGCAGCGGCAGGGGGCCCAAAAACATTCAGTACTTC | CASSGRGPKNIQYF
TRBJ1-6 | NA | NA | TRBV5-5 | TGTGCCAGCAGCTTGGTGGTACAGGGTAGTTCACCCCTCCACTTT | CASSLVVQGSSPLHF
TRBJ1-2 | NA | NA | TRBV3-1/TRBV3-2 | TGTGCCAGCAGCCCGGACAGCTATGGCTACACCTTC | CASSPDSYGYTF
TRBJ2-5 | TRBD1 | NA | TRBV29-1 | TGCAGCGTTGACAGGGACAGGGAAGAGACCCAGTACTTC | CSVDRDREETQYF
TRBJ2-1 | TRBD2 | NA | TRBV5-1 | TGCGCCAGCAGCTTGTCGGTAGCGGGGATAAACAATGAGCAGTTCTTC | CASSLSVAGINNEQFF
TRBJ1-5 | NA | NA | TRBV6-6 | TGTGCCAGCAGTCCAAGGGGGTTCTATCAGCCCCAGCATTTT | CASSPRGFYQPQHF
TRBJ1-1 | TRBD1 | NA | TRBV6-6 | TGTGCCAGCAGATCAGACAGGGAAGTTACTGAAGCTTTCTTT | CASRSDREVTEAFF
TRBJ1-3 | NA | NA | TRBV6-1 | TGTGCCAGCAGTGCCCCGACAGGACCAAGCTCTGGAAACACCATATATTTT | CASSAPTGPSSGNTIYF
TRBJ2-3 | TRBD2 | NA | TRBV30 | TGTGCCTGGAGTGTAGTACCGGGAGGGCCTCGGCCAGATACGCAGTATTTT | CAWSVVPGGPRPDTQYF
TRBJ2-3 | NA | NA | TRBV6-2/TRBV6-3 | TGTGCCAGCAGTCAGCGATACACAGATACGCAGTATTTT | CASSQRYTDTQYF
TRBJ2-1 | NA | NA | TRBV24-1 | TGTGCCACCAGTGACCCTGCGGCTTGGGAGCAGTTCTTC | CATSDPAAWEQFF
TRBJ2-7 | TRBD2 | NA | TRBV18 | TGTGCCAGCTCACCGGGAGGGCCCACCTACGAGCAGTACTTC | CASSPGGPTYEQYF
TRBJ2-5 | NA | NA | TRBV19 | TGTGCCAGTAGTACTTTTGGGCGAGTGCTTCAAGAGACCCAGTACTTC | CASSTFGRVLQETQYF
TRBJ2-3 | NA | few | TRBV10-1 | TGCGCCAGCAGTGAGTCATCGGGCAGGGAAGGCACAGATACGCAGTATTTT | CASSESSGREGTDTQYF
TRBJ2-7 | TRBD1 | NA | TRBV5-6 | TGTGCCAGCAGCTCCGGGACAGGGGGTCTAAGGACCTACGAGCAGTACTTC | CASSSGTGGLRTYEQYF
TRBJ2-1 | TRBD2 | NA | TRBV30 | TGTGCCTGGCTCGGGACTAGCGGCTCCTACAATGAGCAGTTCTTC | CAWLGTSGSYNEQFF
TRBJ1-1 | NA | NA | TRBV5-1 | TGCGCCAGCAGCTTGGTTGTGAGCACTGAAGCTTTCTTT | CASSLVVSTEAFF
TRBJ2-1 | TRBD1 | NA | TRBV9 | TGTGCCAGCAGCGGACAGGGGGCGAGCTACAATGAGCAGTTCTTC | CASSGQGASYNEQFF
TRBJ1-2 | NA | NA | TRBV3-1/TRBV3-2 | TGTGCCAGCAGCCAAGCGGTTCACTATGGCTACACCTTC | CASSQAVHYGYTF
TRBJ1-1 | NA | NA | TRBV10-1 | TGCGCCAGCAGTGAAGGGGGGGCCCGAACTGAAGCTTTCTTT | CASSEGGARTEAFF
TRBJ1-6 | NA | NA | TRBV5-6 | TGTGCCAGCAGTCCCTGGGACTCCGGTAATTCACCCCTCCACTTT | CASSPWDSGNSPLHF
TRBJ2-2 | TRBD2 | NA | TRBV9 | TGTGCCAGCAGCGTTCTGACTAGCGGGAGTTCCGGGGAGCTGTTTTTT | CASSVLTSGSSGELFF
TRBJ1-1 | NA | NA | TRBV5-8 | TGTGCCAGCAAAAGGAGGGGGGGGCGAGGGACTGAAGCTTTCTTT | CASKRRGGRGTEAFF